These 27 T cell receptor beta chains were sequenced from one sample in a study of shared clonotypes between healthy human individuals. TCRdb's table, derived via immunoSEQ multiplex PCR, lists solely in-frame clones and lacks some. The table records under 850,000 clones, 80% to 95% of them present only once. The naive CD8 fraction comprised CD45RO-negative cells positively selected for CCR7 and excluded terminally differentiated effector memory CD45RA+ cells. The source material was naive CD8+ T cells sorted from blood. The source of these receptors is a man under 40 in good health.

The rearrangement links TRBV10-3 to TRBJ2-2; TRBD1 matches 9 bases. Germline CDR1 and CDR2: ENHRY and SYGVKD. There are 16 residues in the CDR3. The J segment lost 3 bases and the V segment lost 3 bases, leaving 5 bases of the junction unmatched. The CDR3 nucleotides read TGTGCCATCAGTGATCCGGGACAGGGCGACACCGGGGAGCTGTTTTTT. It specifies CAISDPGQGDTGELFF.

The chain couples TRBV7-4 to TRBJ1-5; D is unresolved. V was cut by 3 bases and J by 4 bases, with 7 bases left in between. This CDR3 has 13 amino acids. Germline assignment: CDR1 SGHVT and CDR2 SQSDAQ. In nucleotides, the CDR3 is TGTGCCAGCAGCTTCAAAAATAATCAGCCCCAGCATTTT. It specifies CASSFKNNQPQHF.

Remarks on this clone: The same CDR3 is also encoded by other DNA sequences in this sample. The chain has TRBV19 and TRBJ2-3, with no clear D. Germline CDR1 reads LNHDA; CDR2 reads SQIVND (reference sequence). The CDR3 is made up of 13 amino acids. V was cut by 2 bases and J by 4 bases, with 7 bases left in between. CDR3: CASSIFGADTQYF. The DNA of the CDR3 is TGTGCCAGTAGTATATTTGGAGCAGATACGCAGTATTTT.

This clone was detected once. V usage is TRBV28 and J usage is TRBJ2-5; D uncertain. The CDR3 is made up of 13 amino acids. Trimming shortened V by 2 bases and J by 4 bases, and 8 bases separated the two germline ends. Germline V gene data show CDR1 as MDHEN and CDR2 as SYDVKM. The CDR3 DNA sequence: TGTGCCAGCAGTTTACTCTCTCTAGAGACCCAGTACTTC. Translating it yields CASSLLSLETQYF.

Details on this clone: The sample holds other DNA sequences that translate to the same CDR3. This chain joins TRBV27 and TRBJ2-7, with D hard to call. The length of the CDR3 is 11 residues. Germline V gives CDR1 MNHEY, CDR2 SMNVEV (reference sequence). V was pared by 5 bases and J by 6 bases, with 8 bases between. Written as DNA, the CDR3 is TGTGCCAGCAGTCGAGGTGGCGAGCAGTACTTC. This translates into CASSRGGEQYF.

This rearrangement joins TRBV7-9 to TRBJ2-1; perhaps TRBD2 as D (5 bases). The CDR3 spans 14 residues. Germline CDR1 and CDR2: SEHNR and FQNEAQ (reference sequence). V lost 0 bases to trimming and J lost 8 bases, with 11 bases between them. The CDR3 here is CASSLAVGIHEQFF. Here the CDR3 DNA reads TGTGCCAGCAGCTTAGCGGTCGGGATCCATGAGCAGTTCTTC.

J is TRBJ1-2 and V is TRBV6-1; D uncertain. The CDR3 sequence is 14 residues long. Germline loops: CDR1 MNHNS, CDR2 SASEGT. V was clipped by 3 bases and J by 4 bases, with 12 bases between them. The CDR3 sequence: CASSDRVTSYGYTF. The DNA for the CDR3 is TGTGCCAGCAGTGATCGGGTGACCAGCTATGGCTACACCTTC.

The rearrangement uses TRBV11-2 and TRBJ1-1; D is uncertain. The CDR3 runs 15 residues. Germline lookup yields CDR1 SGHAT and CDR2 FQNNGV. Trimming cost V 5 bases and J 11 bases, with 24 bases left between them. The chain's CDR3 is CASSLVRTAAGGAFF. The CDR3 nucleotides are TGTGCCAGCAGCCTTGTCCGGACCGCGGCGGGAGGGGCTTTCTTT.

The chain employs TRBV9 and TRBJ2-1; the D is unclear. Trimming stripped 1 base from V and 10 bases from J, with 9 bases between. CDR1 is SGDLS, CDR2 YYNGEE, per germline. The CDR3 has 12 amino acids. The CDR3 spells CASSVPAREQFF. The CDR3, as DNA: TGTGCCAGCAGCGTACCTGCCCGCGAGCAGTTCTTC.

The chain links TRBV4-1 to TRBJ2-7; TRBD1 aligns across 11 bases. The CDR3 has 15 amino acids. CDR1 is MGHRA and CDR2 is YSYEKL in the germline V gene. V was pared by 3 bases and J by 3 bases, with 4 bases of the junction left unmatched. CDR3: CASSQGTGGDYEQYF. The CDR3 region has the DNA TGCGCCAGCAGCCAGGGGACAGGGGGAGACTACGAGCAGTACTTC.

For the CDR3, the DNA is TGTGCCAGCAGCTTAGAGGGACCTTACAATGAGCAGTTCTTC. Residues: CASSLEGPYNEQFF. The rearrangement links TRBV7-9 to TRBJ2-1; D may match TRBD1 or TRBD2 (5 bases each). The V end was cut by 1 base, the J end by 4 bases, with 8 bases between. CDR1 is SEHNR, CDR2 FQNEAQ, per germline (reference sequence). The CDR3 runs to 14 residues.

The V and J genes are TRBV28 and TRBJ2-7; 8 bases are a match to TRBD2. The ends lost 3 bases at V and 6 bases at J; junction bases unmatched: 4. CDR3 length: 13 amino acids. Germline V gene sequence: CDR1 MDHEN, CDR2 SYDVKM. CDR3 sequence reads: CASSFSAGGEQYF. CDR3 bases: TGTGCCAGCAGTTTTTCCGCGGGAGGCGAGCAGTACTTC.

V usage is TRBV25-1 and J usage is TRBJ2-7, with D maybe TRBD1 (5 bases). This CDR3 comprises 13 residues. Trimming removed 6 bases at V and 3 bases at J, with 12 bases between. Germline V gene data show CDR1 as MGHDK and CDR2 as SYGVNS. The CDR3 DNA is TGTGCCAGCAGCCCTCAGCAGGGCTACGAGCAGTACTTC. Translating it yields CASSPQQGYEQYF.

The chain is built from TRBV7-9 and TRBJ2-3; tentative D call: TRBD1 (6 bases). Germline CDR1 is SEHNR and CDR2 is FQNEAQ (reference sequence). The V and J ends lost 4 bases and 2 bases respectively, with 13 bases between them. The CDR3 totals 15 residues. This CDR3 reads CASSSSMGATDTQYF. Written as DNA, the CDR3 is TGTGCCAGCAGCTCCTCGATGGGGGCCACAGATACGCAGTATTTT.

A single count supports this clone. The chain has TRBV7-9 and TRBJ2-5; 7 bases are shared with TRBD1. Per germline, CDR1 SEHNR and CDR2 FQNEAQ (reference sequence). Germline trimming cut 5 bases from V and 3 bases from J; bases unmatched to any gene: 9. CDR3 length: 15 amino acids. The CDR3, as DNA: TGTGCCAGCAGCACTTTACAGGGGTGGGAAGAGACCCAGTACTTC. Amino acids: CASSTLQGWEETQYF.

The rearrangement uses TRBV28 and TRBJ2-2; D gene uncertain. This CDR3 contains 11 residues. Germline values: CDR1 MDHEN, CDR2 SYDVKM. V lost 7 bases and J 7 bases, leaving 7 bases between the germline ends. The DNA of the CDR3 is TGTGCCAGCATCAAGTTCGGGGAGCTGTTTTTT. Translating it yields CASIKFGELFF.

V gene TRBV6-1 combines with J gene TRBJ2-3; D is unresolved. CDR3 length: 16 amino acids. Germline assignment: CDR1 MNHNS and CDR2 SASEGT. V lost 3 bases and J lost 0, with 13 bases in between. The chain's CDR3 is CASSDWVSESTDTQYF. The DNA for the CDR3 is TGTGCCAGCAGTGATTGGGTGAGCGAAAGCACAGATACGCAGTATTTT.

The chain couples TRBV7-3 to TRBJ2-3, with 7 bases matching TRBD2. Germline values: CDR1 SGHTA, CDR2 FQGTGA. The V and J ends lost 5 bases and 6 bases, in that order; junction bases with no gene match: 11. The CDR3 runs to 15 residues. CDR3 loop: CASSPGAGALDTQYF. The CDR3 DNA follows: TGTGCCAGCAGCCCTGGGGCGGGAGCCCTGGATACGCAGTATTTT.

The CDR3 loop is CASSSMEYEQYF. CDR3 nucleotide sequence: TGTGCCAGCAGCTCTATGGAGTACGAGCAGTACTTC. This chain connects TRBV7-9 to TRBJ2-7; unclear D gene. The germline gives CDR1 SEHNR, CDR2 FQNEAQ (reference sequence). V lost 4 bases and J 4 bases, leaving 8 bases between the germline ends. The CDR3 contains 12 residues.

This chain uses TRBV30 with TRBJ2-1; 15 bases align to TRBD2. The CDR3 spans 15 residues. Germline assignment: CDR1 GTSNPN and CDR2 SVGIG (reference sequence). Losses at the gene ends were 3 bases for V and 4 bases for J; bases not matched to a gene: 1. The CDR3 coding sequence is TGTGCCTGGAGGGGACTAGCGGGAGGTTACAATGAGCAGTTCTTC. The encoded protein is CAWRGLAGGYNEQFF.

This clone was seen just once. V and J are TRBV5-5 and TRBJ2-2, with 8 bases fitting TRBD2. The junction had 11 bases not matched to a gene; V was cut back by 7 bases and J by 3 bases. The CDR3 sequence is 16 residues long. Germline lookup yields CDR1 SGHKS and CDR2 YYEKEE (reference sequence). CDR3 nucleotide sequence: TGTGCCAGCGCATGGGACGGGAGGGGTTACACCGGGGAGCTGTTTTTT. It is translated as CASAWDGRGYTGELFF.

This sequence joins TRBV28 and TRBJ2-6; D may be TRBD2 (5 bases). This CDR3 comprises 15 residues. Germline V gives CDR1 MDHEN, CDR2 SYDVKM. V gave up 6 bases and J gave up 1 base, with 10 bases separating them. Here the CDR3 reads CASRNRGSGANVLTF. Written as DNA, the CDR3 is TGTGCCAGCAGAAACCGGGGTTCTGGGGCCAACGTCCTGACTTTC.

On this clone itself: The same CDR3 arises from other DNA sequences in this sample as well. This rearrangement joins TRBV5-1 to TRBJ1-1, with 8 bases aligning to TRBD1. J lost 0 bases, V lost 2 bases, and 3 bases had no gene match. CDR3 length: 15 residues. In germline, CDR1 is SGHRS, CDR2 YFSETQ. This CDR3 reads CASSLRQGMNTEAFF. CDR3 DNA sequence: TGCGCCAGCAGCTTACGACAGGGGATGAACACTGAAGCTTTCTTT.

The chain's CDR3 is CAWSGIYEQYF. CDR3 in DNA: TGTGCCTGGAGTGGCATCTACGAGCAGTACTTC. This chain links TRBV30 with TRBJ2-7; D remains ambiguous. This CDR3 region has 11 residues. Trimming removed 1 base at V and 3 bases at J, with 4 bases between. Germline V gives CDR1 GTSNPN, CDR2 SVGIG (reference sequence).

The rearrangement links TRBV28 to TRBJ2-1; D is undetermined. V was shortened by 3 bases and J by 4 bases, with 7 bases between the two germline ends. This CDR3 spans 13 amino acids. Germline CDR1 reads MDHEN; CDR2 reads SYDVKM. The DNA for the CDR3 is TGTGCCAGCAGTTTGCCGCTATACAATGAGCAGTTCTTC. Translation: CASSLPLYNEQFF.

V and J are TRBV7-9 and TRBJ2-5; TRBD1 matches 7 bases. The end of the DNA is better explained by TRBJ2-7, so the J call may be wrong. CDR1 is SEHNR and CDR2 is FQNEAQ in the germline V gene (reference sequence). The CDR3 consists of 15 residues. The CDR3 sequence is CASSLVGTEYSEQYF. The DNA for the CDR3 is TGTGCCAGCAGCTTAGTCGGGACAGAGTACAGCGAGCAGTACTTC.

The chain combines TRBV27 with TRBJ2-7; 10 nucleotides line up with TRBD1. This CDR3 contains 13 residues. Losses at the gene ends were 2 bases for V and 6 bases for J; bases not matched to a gene: 1. Per the germline V gene, CDR1 is MNHEY and CDR2 is SMNVEV (reference sequence). The CDR3 region has the DNA TGTGCCAGCAGTTTAAGGGACAGGGGCGAGCAGTACTTC. This codes for CASSLRDRGEQYF.